The 23 T cell receptor beta chains below all came from one sample that was sequenced in a study of T cells in localized non-small cell lung cancer. Measured with immunoSEQ multiplex PCR; TCRdb has only the in-frame clones, and not every one. The sample has about 70,000 clones, about nine tenths seen once. Here the sequenced sample was peripheral blood, taken before any cancer treatment. The receptors were sampled from a male donor older than 55 with stage III squamous cell lung carcinoma.

The gene calls are TRBV6-1 and TRBJ2-2; TRBD1 agrees at 7 bases. CDR1 is MNHNS, CDR2 SASEGT, per germline. This CDR3 spans 15 amino acids. V shed 9 bases and J 4 bases; nucleotides not matched to a gene: 11. Here the CDR3 DNA reads TGTGCCAGTATGGGTAGGGGGCGCAGCACCGGGGAGCTGTTTTTT. Translated: CASMGRGRSTGELFF.

The rearrangement links TRBV10-3 to TRBJ2-5; 9 bases match TRBD1. The ends lost 4 bases at V and 6 bases at J; junction bases unmatched: 6. Germline V CDR1 and CDR2: ENHRY, SYGVKD. This CDR3 is built from 14 residues. Written as DNA, the CDR3 is TGTGCCATCAGTGGCCGACAGGGGGGAAAGACCCAGTACTTC. The encoded protein is CAISGRQGGKTQYF.

V and J are TRBV5-1 and TRBJ2-7, with 8 bases lining up with TRBD1. Germline lookup yields CDR1 SGHRS and CDR2 YFSETQ. Trimming removed 4 bases from V and 6 bases from J; junction bases left unmatched: 9. CDR3 length equals 14 residues. The CDR3 DNA is TGCGCCAGCAGCCCCACAGGGGGAAGGACCGAGCAGTACTTC. Translated: CASSPTGGRTEQYF. Drawing the rest from reference TRBV5-1 and TRBJ2-7, the complete variable domain is KAGVTQTPRYLIKTRGQQVTLSCSPISGHRSVSWYQQTPGQGLQFLFEYFSETQRNKGNFPGRFSGRQFSNSRSEMNVSTLELGDSALYLCASSPTGGRTEQYFGPGTRLTVT.

V gene TRBV7-2 combines with J gene TRBJ2-7, with a weak D call TRBD1 (5 bases). The germline gives CDR1 SGHTA, CDR2 FQGNSA. This CDR3 region has 13 residues. Trimming pared 6 bases from V and 6 bases from J, leaving 15 bases between. The CDR3 bases are TGTGCCAGCAGTTTATCCCTCCAGGGCGAGCAGTACTTC. Its protein is CASSLSLQGEQYF.

V and J are TRBV7-2 and TRBJ1-2; D is undetermined. V lost 0 bases and J lost 0, with 11 bases in between. Germline V gives CDR1 SGHTA, CDR2 FQGNSA. CDR3 size: 16 residues. This CDR3 reads CASSLALTRPNYGYTF. In nucleotides, the CDR3 is TGTGCCAGCAGCTTAGCGCTGACCAGGCCTAACTATGGCTACACCTTC.

The gene calls are TRBV29-1 and TRBJ2-3; 8 bases align to TRBD2. CDR1 and CDR2 from the germline V gene are SQVTM and ANQGSEA. The CDR3 loop spans 14 amino acids. The junction had 12 bases not matched to a gene; V was cut back by 8 bases and J by 5 bases. This chain's CDR3 is CSLQERAGVDTQYF. For the CDR3, the DNA is TGCAGCTTGCAGGAGCGAGCGGGGGTAGATACGCAGTATTTT.

The chain recombines TRBV7-3 with TRBJ2-1, with no clear D. Trimming took off 2 bases at V and 8 bases at J, with 7 bases between the two ends. CDR1 and CDR2 from the germline V gene are SGHTA and FQGTGA. The CDR3 is made up of 12 amino acids. CDR3 nucleotide sequence: TGTGCCAGCAGCTTAGGCCTCGATGAGCAGTTCTTC. Its translation is CASSLGLDEQFF.

This chain joins TRBV7-8 and TRBJ1-3, with a possible D match to TRBD1 (5 bases). Germline values: CDR1 SGHVS, CDR2 FQNEAQ. Trimming stripped 5 bases from V and 0 bases from J, with 20 bases between. The CDR3 is 18 residues long. The CDR3 protein is CASSPAVGGSGSGNTIYF. The CDR3 region has the DNA TGTGCCAGCAGCCCCGCCGTTGGGGGGTCTGGCTCTGGAAACACCATATATTTT.

This rearrangement joins TRBV7-8 to TRBJ1-5; D is unclear. The CDR3 loop spans 17 amino acids. Germline assignment: CDR1 SGHVS and CDR2 FQNEAQ. The V gene lost 0 bases and the J gene lost 2 bases, with 14 bases spanning the gap. CDR3 nucleotides: TGTGCCAGCAGCTTAGCGGGCCAGCCAAATCGCAATCAGCCCCAGCATTTT. This gives the protein CASSLAGQPNRNQPQHF.

The V call is TRBV2, the J call TRBJ1-1; D is perhaps TRBD1 (5 bases). The CDR3 length is 14 residues. CDR1 and CDR2 from the germline V gene are SNHLY and FYNNEI. V was trimmed by 7 bases and J by 1 base, leaving 13 bases between them. CDR3 DNA sequence: TGTGCCAGCATCCCCGGGGGGAAGAACACTGAAGCTTTCTTT. Amino acids: CASIPGGKNTEAFF.

V is TRBV5-5 and J is TRBJ1-2; D is perhaps TRBD1 (6 bases). The germline V gene has CDR1 SGHKS and CDR2 YYEKEE (reference sequence). Trimming left V 5 bases short and J 5 bases short, with 13 bases between. The CDR3 covers 13 residues. The CDR3 here is CASRPTGSYGYTF. DNA of the CDR3: TGTGCCAGCAGGCCGACAGGATCGTATGGCTACACCTTC.

This CDR3 reads CAISQGTSGNTIYF. CDR3 nucleotides: TGTGCCATCAGCCAGGGGACCTCTGGAAACACCATATATTTT. V gene TRBV10-3 combines with J gene TRBJ1-3; possibly TRBD1 for D (6 bases). Germline CDR1 reads ENHRY; CDR2 reads SYGVKD. The ends were cut back, 6 bases at V and 0 bases at J, with 9 bases in the middle. This CDR3 region has 14 residues.

This clone was detected once. The chain couples TRBV6-1 to TRBJ1-1, with TRBD1 matching 7 bases. The CDR3 spans 13 residues. Germline-derived CDR1 and CDR2 are MNHNS and SASEGT. The junction had 5 bases not matched to a gene; V was cut back by 7 bases and J by 3 bases. The CDR3 region has the DNA TGTGCCAGCACCCTCACAGGGGACACTGAAGCTTTCTTT. Residues: CASTLTGDTEAFF.

The chain couples TRBV5-4 to TRBJ2-5; D unclear. The germline V and J ends were trimmed by 0 bases and 5 bases, with 20 bases remaining between them. CDR1 and CDR2 (germline): SGHNT, YYREEE (reference sequence). This CDR3 has 17 residues. CDR3 in amino acids: CASSLDGSALGEETQYF. CDR3 DNA: TGTGCCAGCAGCTTGGATGGTTCGGCACTCGGTGAGGAGACCCAGTACTTC. Drawing the rest from reference TRBV5-4 and TRBJ2-5, the complete variable domain is ETGVTQSPTHLIKTRGQQVTLRCSSQSGHNTVSWYQQALGQGPQFIFQYYREEENGRGNFPPRFSGLQFPNYSSELNVNALELDDSALYLCASSLDGSALGEETQYFGPGTRLLVL.

This chain uses TRBV6-5 with TRBJ2-2; D remains ambiguous. In germline, CDR1 is MNHEY, CDR2 SVGAGI. The CDR3 contains 13 residues. Trimming shortened V by 6 bases and J by 4 bases, and 9 bases separated the two germline ends. The CDR3 DNA reads TGTGCCAGCAGAAGACAAGGCACCGGGGAGCTGTTTTTT. It yields the protein CASRRQGTGELFF.

The chain links TRBV18 to TRBJ2-2; D ambiguous. Germline V lookup: CDR1 KGHSH, CDR2 LQKENI. V was trimmed by 2 bases and J by 5 bases, leaving 0 bases between them. CDR3 length equals 11 residues. The CDR3 here is CASSPTGELFF. CDR3 nucleotide sequence: TGTGCCAGCTCACCAACCGGGGAGCTGTTTTTT.

The chain uses TRBV6-5 and TRBJ1-1; possibly TRBD1 for D (5 bases). Germline V gene lookup returns CDR1 MNHEY and CDR2 SVGAGI. This CDR3 has 14 amino acids. With 0 bases removed from V and 7 bases from J, the gap between germline ends came to 12 bases. Written as DNA, the CDR3 is TGTGCCAGCAGTTACTCGAGTCGCAGGGATGAAGCTTTCTTT. It is translated as CASSYSSRRDEAFF.

V and J are TRBV14 and TRBJ2-5; TRBD1 agrees at 7 bases. Germline lookup yields CDR1 SGHDN and CDR2 FVKESK. The CDR3 spans 15 residues. The V segment lost 2 bases and the J segment 5 bases; nucleotides outside the gene matches: 8. CDR3 sequence: CASSQLGGNAETQYF. CDR3 DNA sequence: TGTGCCAGCAGCCAATTAGGGGGCAACGCGGAGACCCAGTACTTC.

The chain combines TRBV5-4 with TRBJ1-2, with TRBD1 matching over 9 bases. V lost 0 bases to trimming and J lost 8 bases; unmatched junction nucleotides: 5. The germline V gene has CDR1 SGHNT and CDR2 YYREEE (reference sequence). The CDR3 has 14 amino acids. The CDR3 here is CASSLARTGVGYTF. The CDR3 DNA reads TGTGCCAGCAGCTTGGCCCGGACAGGGGTAGGCTACACCTTC.

This clone was seen once. The DNA for the CDR3 is TGTGCCAGCAGCACCCGGGACAGTTACAATGAGCAGTTCTTC. Translation gives CASSTRDSYNEQFF. The genes are TRBV11-3 and TRBJ2-1; 7 bases map to TRBD1. The germline V gene encodes CDR1 SGHNT and CDR2 YENEEA. The CDR3 extends over 14 amino acids. V trimming: 5 bases; J trimming: 4 bases; junction bases outside the gene matches: 5.

This chain links TRBV6-6 with TRBJ1-4; TRBD1 might be the D (6 bases). This CDR3 contains 13 residues. Germline lookup yields CDR1 MNHNY and CDR2 SVGAGI (reference sequence). Trimming cost V 6 bases and J 8 bases, with 13 bases left between them. The CDR3 region has the DNA TGTGCCAGCAGACGGGACATACGGGAAAAACTGTTTTTT. It yields the protein CASRRDIREKLFF.

The chain joins TRBV6-1 to TRBJ2-7; TRBD1 aligns across 8 bases. Trimming took 4 bases from V and 2 from J; bases not matched to a gene: 4. This CDR3 has 14 amino acids. Germline V gene data show CDR1 as MNHNS and CDR2 as SASEGT. The CDR3 sequence is CASSADRGAYEQYF. The CDR3 coding sequence is TGTGCCAGCAGTGCAGACAGGGGCGCCTACGAGCAGTACTTC.

The chain uses TRBV5-1 and TRBJ1-1; TRBD1 is a possible D gene (5 bases). CDR3 length: 13 amino acids. The germline V gene encodes CDR1 SGHRS and CDR2 YFSETQ. Between the trimmed V and J ends, which lost 0 bases and 4 bases, there was a span of 7 bases. The CDR3 DNA follows: TGCGCCAGCAGCTTGGATGGGACCACTGAAGCTTTCTTT. It yields the protein CASSLDGTTEAFF.